This TCR beta chain was sequenced during a study of vaccination and CD4 T cells after COVID-19. Regarding treatment: roughly 11-day PBMC culture with coronavirus spike peptide pools or control peptides (ViraFEST assay). Each of days 3 and 7 saw half the medium replaced by fresh IL-2 medium. Of note for this clonotype: The antigen remains undetermined.

Germline CDR1 SGHTA, CDR2 FQGNSA. Trimming removed 5 bases from V and 2 bases from J, with 19 bases in between. There are 16 residues in the CDR3. Study findings and constraints: Analysis of convalescent patients found that 304 of 307 vaccine-specific clones were spike mono-reactive.

Scientists ran DNA taken from cultured CD4+ T cells through the Oncomine TCR Beta short-read assay for sequencing. From the PCR reads, TCRdb called clonotypes with MiXCR, one entry per CDR3 protein. The repertoire has about 20,000 distinct CDR3 sequences, 47% of them found once; the top ten carry about 4%. The receptor's source is a human donor who had recovered from COVID-19. The material was CD4+ T cells from blood, cultured in vitro, obtained before SARS-CoV-2 vaccination. The V gene is TRBV7-2, the J gene TRBJ2-7; perhaps D is TRBD1 or TRBD2 (6 bases each). The DNA for the CDR3 is TGTGCCAGCAGCCTCTCAAATTCCGGGGGCCCCTACGAGCAGTACTTC. Encoded protein: CASSLSNSGGPYEQYF.